These T cell receptor beta chains were read from a single sample in a study of graft-versus-host responses after intestinal transplantation. Method: immunoSEQ multiplex PCR; TCRdb's copy keeps in-frame clones and lacks some. This sample yields tens of thousands of clones, of which 85% to 95% are seen a single time; less than 0.65% belongs to the top ten. Antigens for these TCRs are unknown. Material: unstimulated CD8+ T cells sorted from spleen or lymph node cells, obtained before intestinal transplant. Every receptor here comes from a human donor who received an intestinal transplant. The CDR3 runs from the conserved cysteine through the conserved F or W. The D gene is left open where the match is weak. Only some rows state a clone size, as once, few, many or a class for expanded clones.

V: TRBV9
size: -
J: TRBJ2-5
D: TRBD1
DNA: TGTGCCAGCAGCGCGGGGGACAGGGCTCAAGAGACCCAGTACTTC
CDR3: CASSAGDRAQETQYF

V: TRBV18
size: -
J: TRBJ2-7
D: TRBD1
DNA: TGTGCCAGCTCACCAGTAGAGTACAGGGGATCCCACGAGCAGTACTTC
CDR3: CASSPVEYRGSHEQYF

V: TRBV29-1
size: -
J: TRBJ2-7
D: TRBD2
DNA: TGCAGCGTTTTACTAGCGGCAGTCTACGAGCAGTACTTC
CDR3: CSVLLAAVYEQYF

V: TRBV9
size: -
J: TRBJ2-1
D: -
DNA: TGTGCCAGCAGCGTCGGGCGGGACCGGGGCGATGAGCAGTTCTTC
CDR3: CASSVGRDRGDEQFF

V: TRBV11-2
size: -
J: TRBJ2-7
D: TRBD1
DNA: TGTGCCAGCAGCTCGGGCCGGGACAGGGCAACACACGAGCAGTACTTC
CDR3: CASSSGRDRATHEQYF

V: TRBV5-1
size: -
J: TRBJ2-7
D: -
DNA: TGCGCCAGCGCCCCGTTTTCGGGGTCCTACGAGCAGTACTTC
CDR3: CASAPFSGSYEQYF

V: TRBV28
size: -
J: TRBJ1-5
D: -
DNA: TGTGCCAGCAACGGAATCTACAGGGGCAATCAGCCCCAGCATTTT
CDR3: CASNGIYRGNQPQHF

V: TRBV28
size: -
J: TRBJ2-7
D: -
DNA: TGTGCCAGCAGTTTATTCCAAGAGGTCCCCTACGAGCAGTACTTC
CDR3: CASSLFQEVPYEQYF

V: TRBV10-2
size: -
J: TRBJ2-7
D: -
DNA: TGCGCCAGCAGTTACGATGACTACGAGCAGTACTTC
CDR3: CASSYDDYEQYF

V: TRBV27
size: -
J: TRBJ2-1
D: -
DNA: TGTGCCAGCAGTTTATTCGGGAGTAACAATGAGCAGTTCTTC
CDR3: CASSLFGSNNEQFF

V: TRBV30
size: -
J: TRBJ2-7
D: -
DNA: TGTGCCTGGAGTAAGGCGAAACCGGGAGAGCAGTACTTC
CDR3: CAWSKAKPGEQYF

V: TRBV5-1
size: -
J: TRBJ2-1
D: -
DNA: TGCGCCAGCAGCTTGGTTGGACAGCATCGAAATGAGCAGTTCTTC
CDR3: CASSLVGQHRNEQFF

V: TRBV5-8
size: -
J: TRBJ1-1
D: -
DNA: TGTGCCAGCCCTACAGGGCAGGAGATGAACACTGAAGCTTTCTTT
CDR3: CASPTGQEMNTEAFF

V: TRBV2
size: -
J: TRBJ1-2
D: -
DNA: TGTGCCAGCAGTGAAGAGGGCTCATATTCGACAGGAGACTATGGCTACACCTTC
CDR3: CASSEEGSYSTGDYGYTF

V: TRBV7-9
size: -
J: TRBJ2-7
D: -
DNA: TGTGCCAGCAGCGACAAGGACTGGCGGGACCTTGCCCAGGGCTACGAGCAGTACTTC
CDR3: CASSDKDWRDLAQGYEQYF

V: TRBV7-6
size: -
J: TRBJ2-3
D: -
DNA: TGTGCCAGCAGCTTGGACTCAGATACGCAGTATTTT
CDR3: CASSLDSDTQYF

V: TRBV27
size: -
J: TRBJ2-7
D: -
DNA: TGTGCCAGCAGTCCCTCAGGGGAATTCCCCTACGAGCAGTACTTC
CDR3: CASSPSGEFPYEQYF

V: TRBV4-1
size: -
J: TRBJ2-1
D: -
DNA: TGCGCCAGCAGCCAGGGAGTTTGGGGGAGCTCCTACAATGAGCAGTTCTTC
CDR3: CASSQGVWGSSYNEQFF

V: TRBV6-4
size: -
J: TRBJ1-5
D: -
DNA: TGTGCCAGCTCGTTGGACAGCAATCAGCCCCAGCATTTT
CDR3: CASSLDSNQPQHF

V: TRBV6-1
size: -
J: TRBJ2-3
D: -
DNA: TGTGCCAGCAGTGATGACTTCGCAGATACGCAGTATTTT
CDR3: CASSDDFADTQYF

V: TRBV11-2
size: -
J: TRBJ1-5
D: -
DNA: TGTGCCAGCAGCTCGCCTGTTCCACACTTCAGCAATCAGCCCCAGCATTTT
CDR3: CASSSPVPHFSNQPQHF

V: TRBV9
size: -
J: TRBJ1-1
D: -
DNA: TGTGCCAGCAGCGTAGCCCCTGTAAACACTGAAGCTTTCTTT
CDR3: CASSVAPVNTEAFF

V: TRBV29-1
size: -
J: TRBJ1-4
D: -
DNA: TGCAGCGTTGAAGGAACAGAGGCAACTAATGAAAAACTGTTTTTT
CDR3: CSVEGTEATNEKLFF

V: TRBV15
size: once
J: TRBJ1-5
D: -
DNA: TGTGCCACCAGCAGCTTGCCGGAGAATCAGCCCCAGCATTTT
CDR3: CATSSLPENQPQHF

V: TRBV29-1
size: -
J: TRBJ2-3
D: TRBD1
DNA: TGCAGCGTTGAAGATGGCACAGGGGTGGATACGCAGTATTTT
CDR3: CSVEDGTGVDTQYF

V: TRBV2
size: -
J: TRBJ1-6
D: -
DNA: TGTGCCAGCAGTAGACGGGGTAGAGACGGGAATTCACCCCTCCACTTT
CDR3: CASSRRGRDGNSPLHF

V: TRBV5-1
size: once
J: TRBJ2-7
D: -
DNA: TGCGCCAGCAGCTTGGGTGGTGGGGATTGGGACTCCGAGCAGTACTTC
CDR3: CASSLGGGDWDSEQYF

V: TRBV29-1
size: few
J: TRBJ2-1
D: -
DNA: TGCAGCGTTCCCCCCCTAGAGGGGAGTTACAATGAGCAGTTCTTC
CDR3: CSVPPLEGSYNEQFF

V: TRBV28
size: -
J: TRBJ2-7
D: -
DNA: TGTGCCAGCATGGGGCCCTACGAGCAGTACTTC
CDR3: CASMGPYEQYF

V: TRBV9
size: -
J: TRBJ2-3
D: TRBD2
DNA: TGTGCCAGCAGCCCATTCGCCGGGACTAGCGGGAGTGATACGCAGTATTTT
CDR3: CASSPFAGTSGSDTQYF

V: TRBV5-4
size: -
J: TRBJ2-2
D: TRBD1
DNA: TGTGCCAGCAGCTCAGAGACAGGGGGGAACACCGGGGAGCTGTTTTTT
CDR3: CASSSETGGNTGELFF

V: TRBV27
size: once
J: TRBJ2-3
D: -
DNA: TGTGCCAGCAGTTTATCGACTACCACAGATACGCAGTATTTT
CDR3: CASSLSTTTDTQYF